This is a list of T cell receptor beta chains from one sample in a study of T cells after yellow fever vaccination. TCRdb passed the 5' RACE reads through MiXCR, listing each CDR3 protein once. Among 360,000 or so distinct CDR3 sequences listed, 11% were seen once. This specimen was PBMCs, taken on the day of the first yellow fever vaccination. Receptors were obtained from a man younger than 30 who received the YFV17D yellow fever vaccine. CDR3s include the opening cysteine and the closing phenylalanine or tryptophan. A D gene is named only where the DNA matches it firmly. Size is stated for part of the rows, as once, few or many counts, or as a class when the clone is expanded.

.,TRBJ1-3,TRBV10-2,few,CASSESWGSGNTIYF,TGCGCCAGCAGTGAGTCTTGGGGGTCTGGAAACACCATATATTTT
.,TRBJ2-7,TRBV30,.,CAWSRDTLGDEQYF,TGTGCCTGGAGTAGGGACACCCTTGGGGACGAGCAGTACTTC
.,TRBJ1-1,TRBV21-1,few,CASSEQGAVTEAFF,TGTGCCAGCAGCGAACAGGGGGCGGTCACTGAAGCTTTCTTT
.,TRBJ2-3,TRBV29-1,few,CSVEEENTDTQYF,TGCAGCGTTGAAGAGGAGAACACAGATACGCAGTATTTT
TRBD1,TRBJ1-1,TRBV7-2,.,CASSLGGQGLTEAFF,TGTGCCAGCAGCTTAGGGGGACAGGGTTTGACTGAAGCTTTCTTT
.,TRBJ1-5,TRBV2,few,CASILEPYSNQPQHF,TGTGCCAGCATCCTTGAGCCGTATAGCAATCAGCCCCAGCATTTT
.,TRBJ2-2,TRBV20-1,.,CSAREQLNTGELFF,TGCAGTGCTAGAGAACAGCTTAACACCGGGGAGCTGTTTTTT
.,TRBJ2-3,TRBV5-6,.,CASITLWRTDTDTQYF,TGTGCCAGCATCACTCTTTGGAGGACAGACACAGATACGCAGTATTTT
.,TRBJ2-3,TRBV10-1,many,CASSESGSGQGLYF,TGCGCCAGCAGCGAGAGCGGGAGCGGACAGGGTTTGTATTTT
.,TRBJ2-3,TRBV15,many,CATSRRGTWLTDTQYF,TGTGCCACCAGCAGGAGGGGGACGTGGCTCACAGATACGCAGTATTTT
.,TRBJ1-3,TRBV30,.,CAWSRGSGNTIYF,TGTGCCTGGAGTCGGGGGTCTGGAAACACCATATATTTT
.,TRBJ2-6,TRBV5-1,few,CASSPGVSGANVLTF,TGCGCCAGCAGCCCGGGAGTCTCTGGGGCCAACGTCCTGACTTTC
TRBD2,TRBJ2-1,TRBV6-2/TRBV6-3,few,CASRRSGSSYNEQFF,TGTGCCAGCAGGAGAAGCGGGAGCTCCTACAATGAGCAGTTCTTC
.,TRBJ1-2,TRBV4-1,few,CATMGTNYGYTF,TGCGCCACGATGGGAACTAACTATGGCTACACCTTC
TRBD2,TRBJ2-1,TRBV3-1,.,CASSQGLAGGREQFF,TGTGCCAGCAGCCAAGGTCTAGCGGGGGGGCGTGAGCAGTTCTTC
TRBD1,TRBJ2-7,TRBV12-3/TRBV12-4,.,CASSPFGTGHEQYF,TGTGCCAGCAGTCCCTTCGGGACAGGGCACGAGCAGTACTTC
.,TRBJ1-1,TRBV5-1,few,CASSFSPQPFEAFF,TGCGCCAGCAGCTTCTCGCCGCAGCCGTTTGAAGCTTTCTTT
TRBD2,TRBJ2-7,TRBV7-2,.,CASSLALLAGYEQYF,TGTGCCAGCAGCTTGGCATTACTAGCGGGTTACGAGCAGTACTTC
.,TRBJ2-5,TRBV20-1,.,CSARASYQETQYF,TGCAGTGCTAGAGCGTCTTACCAAGAGACCCAGTACTTC
TRBD1,TRBJ2-3,TRBV5-1,many,CASSLIGTGSTDTQYF,TGCGCCAGCAGCTTGATTGGGACAGGGAGCACAGATACGCAGTATTTT
TRBD2,TRBJ2-5,TRBV27,many,CASSFHKLAGRPETQYF,TGTGCCAGCAGTTTCCACAAACTAGCGGGACGGCCTGAGACCCAGTACTTC
.,TRBJ2-1,TRBV6-5,few,CASTQGFGEQFF,TGTGCCAGCACTCAGGGGTTTGGGGAGCAGTTCTTC
.,TRBJ2-1,TRBV20-1,many,CSARSSGGPGEQFF,TGCAGTGCTAGAAGTTCAGGGGGGCCGGGTGAGCAGTTCTTC
.,TRBJ2-7,TRBV30,few,CAWSVVGAYEQYF,TGTGCCTGGAGTGTGGTGGGGGCCTACGAGCAGTACTTC
.,TRBJ2-3,TRBV2,.,CASRNLGADTQYF,TGTGCCAGCAGGAATTTGGGCGCAGATACGCAGTATTTT
.,TRBJ2-1,TRBV6-1,.,CASTKGATHNEQFF,TGTGCCAGTACTAAAGGGGCAACTCACAATGAGCAGTTCTTC
TRBD1,TRBJ1-2,TRBV20-1,.,CSARSTGGGGYTF,TGCAGTGCTAGGTCGACAGGAGGGGGCGGCTACACCTTC
TRBD1,TRBJ2-5,TRBV5-1,.,CASQIGSVAGGRETQYF,TGCGCCAGCCAAATCGGATCCGTGGCAGGGGGAAGAGAGACCCAGTACTTC
.,TRBJ1-5,TRBV6-2/TRBV6-3,.,CASSHAGYIRQPQHF,TGTGCCAGCAGCCATGCGGGCTACATTCGGCAGCCCCAGCATTTT
.,TRBJ2-5,TRBV7-8,few,CASSPTVRFQETQYF,TGTGCCAGCAGCCCTACCGTTAGGTTTCAAGAGACCCAGTACTTC
TRBD1,TRBJ1-2,TRBV12-3/TRBV12-4,.,CASSFDGTDYGYTF,TGTGCCAGCAGTTTCGACGGGACAGACTATGGCTACACCTTC
.,TRBJ1-3,TRBV27,.,CASKDGSSGNTIYF,TGTGCCAGCAAAGACGGTTCCTCTGGAAACACCATATATTTT
TRBD2,TRBJ2-5,TRBV12-3/TRBV12-4,.,CASTLSGGIQETQYF,TGTGCCAGCACCCTTAGCGGGGGGATACAAGAGACCCAGTACTTC
.,TRBJ2-5,TRBV7-2,few,CASGPGETQYF,TGTGCCAGCGGCCCTGGGGAGACCCAGTACTTC
.,TRBJ1-1,TRBV4-2,few,CASSQVGETEAFF,TGTGCCAGCAGCCAAGTCGGGGAGACTGAAGCTTTCTTT
TRBD1,TRBJ2-1,TRBV6-6,.,CASSLNRGNEQFF,TGTGCCAGCAGTTTGAACAGGGGAAATGAGCAGTTCTTC
.,TRBJ2-3,TRBV10-1,few,CASSENFGGGTDTQYF,TGCGCCAGCAGTGAAAATTTTGGCGGGGGCACAGATACGCAGTATTTT
.,TRBJ2-1,TRBV2,.,CASTDQGHSYNEQFF,TGTGCCAGCACCGATCAGGGGCACTCCTACAATGAGCAGTTCTTC
.,TRBJ2-5,TRBV20-1,.,CSASHSSQETQYF,TGCAGTGCTAGCCACTCGTCCCAAGAGACCCAGTACTTC
TRBD1,TRBJ1-5,TRBV19,.,CASWTGGYQPQHF,TGTGCCAGTTGGACAGGGGGGTATCAGCCCCAGCATTTT
TRBD1,TRBJ1-1,TRBV29-1,many,CSACTGASNTEAFF,TGCAGCGCCTGTACAGGGGCCTCGAACACTGAAGCTTTCTTT
TRBD1,TRBJ1-4,TRBV6-1,.,CASRGQGRAGGEKLFF,TGTGCCAGCAGGGGACAGGGCCGGGCCGGTGGGGAAAAACTGTTTTTT
.,TRBJ1-2,TRBV4-3,.,CASSQDASLLGYGYTF,TGCGCCAGCAGCCAAGATGCGTCTTTGCTCGGCTATGGCTACACCTTC
TRBD1,TRBJ1-2,TRBV28,.,CASETGTGDGYTF,TGTGCCAGCGAGACCGGGACAGGGGATGGCTACACCTTC
TRBD2,TRBJ2-3,TRBV5-1,few,CASRFLAARSTDTQYF,TGCGCCAGCAGATTTCTAGCGGCCCGTAGCACAGATACGCAGTATTTT
TRBD1,TRBJ2-7,TRBV12-3/TRBV12-4,.,CASRTTGYYEQYF,TGTGCCAGCAGGACGACAGGGTACTACGAGCAGTACTTC
.,TRBJ1-2,TRBV13,.,CASSLTGRSYGYTF,TGTGCCAGCAGCTTGACGGGTCGAAGCTATGGCTACACCTTC